The entry below describes one TCR beta chain. Its cognate antigen has yet to be identified. The input lacks base qualities; no much larger clone sits a single base away. Collaborating institutions collected whole blood in K2EDTA tubes following their own protocols. For TCRbeta analysis, collaborators shipped samples in one of three forms: frozen whole blood, isolated PBMCs, or DNA extracted from either of those sample types. TCRbeta CDR3 regions were amplified from genomic DNA using the immunoSEQ Assay, a bias-controlled multiplex PCR. From the authors' description of their analysis: Nucleated cell counts per sample were estimated from amplification of reference gene primers within the assay. To quantify the absolute abundance of each unique TCRbeta CDR3 rearrangement, sequence reads were collapsed and filtered. For each sample, productive Simpson clonality was calculated by taking the square root of Simpson's diversity index across productive rearrangements. Sourced from immuneACCESS, this table was stored by TCRdb with only in-frame sequences that have V and J called. A share of the clones is absent; for the studies checked, an unresolved V gene accounts for under half, and the remainder has no known explanation. Clonal size and the V and J genes are those of that table, whereas D and trimming came from the DNA. Counted in this sample were fewer than 250,000 clones; approximately 80% of them appeared once. Together, the top ten hold just under 7.5% of the sample.

V has 6 bases trimmed and J has 5 bases trimmed; junction bases matching no gene number 13. The germline V gene yields MDHEN for CDR1 and SYDVKM for CDR2. Reading from cysteine to phenylalanine, the CDR3 counts 18 amino acids. Just the 54-base CDR3 DNA is kept, in frame starting at base 1. The entry originates in a study of blood T cell repertoires in COVID-19 (dated by TCRdb to 2020 to 2021). About the investigation overall: Samples from collaborators originated in the United States, Italy and Spain and spanned both the acute and convalescent phases of COVID-19. The material from the prospective study consisted of cDNA or gDNA derived from T cells, B-cell-depleted T cells, or PBMCs. The dataset comprised deeply sampled blood TCRbeta repertoires from subjects exposed to, actively infected with, or recovered from COVID-19. The repertoires were released in a freely available public database meant as a resource for research on the immune response to SARS-CoV-2. The samples were drawn from the first 160 participants of the ongoing ImmuneRACE study and from 950 to 1,500 subjects provided by 6 global collaborators. The sample metadata nearly always contained a de-identified subject ID, COVID-19 status, age in years and sex. Where available, HLA class I and class II types were obtained from metadata supplied by the sample provider rather than from assay-based typing. Here is what the overall study found, with its caveats: How much clinical and demographic metadata was included differed by source and by participant, and the metadata was provided uncurated.

The source is a woman between 45 and 60 years old with acute or convalescent COVID-19. The sequenced material came from peripheral blood. The V and J segments used are TRBV28 and TRBJ2-1, with 13 bases in between that match TRBD2. The CDR3 protein is CASSHADITSGRDNEQFF. The DNA sequence is as follows: TGTGCCAGCAGCCATGCCGACATAACTAGCGGGAGGGACAATGAGCAGTTCTTC.